The 27 T cell receptor beta chains reported below all come from one sample, sequenced in a study of blood T cell repertoires in COVID-19. This table comes from immunoSEQ multiplex PCR, and its TCRdb copy is limited to in-frame clones, with some not included. The repertoire has approximately 200,000 clones, just under 90% of them found once; the top ten carry under 3.5%. Material for sequencing was peripheral blood. These receptors were obtained from a man aged 25-45 years with COVID-19, enrolled during active disease.

This clone was found once. The J gene is TRBJ1-3, the V gene TRBV7-9, with D uncertain. This CDR3 has 12 amino acids. Germline assignment: CDR1 SEHNR and CDR2 FQNEAQ (reference sequence). The V end was cut by 2 bases, the J end by 8 bases, with 7 bases between. DNA of the CDR3: TGTGCCAGCAGCTTATCCGGTTACACCATATATTTT. Its translation: CASSLSGYTIYF.

This clone appeared a single time. The CDR3 spells CAIRDPGQGSFTDTQYF. The DNA of the CDR3 is TGTGCCATCAGAGACCCGGGACAGGGGTCCTTCACAGATACGCAGTATTTT. V usage is TRBV10-3 and J usage is TRBJ2-3, with TRBD1 matching 10 bases. This CDR3 is 17 amino acids long. Germline V gives CDR1 ENHRY, CDR2 SYGVKD. V lost 6 bases to trimming and J lost 2 bases; unmatched junction nucleotides: 11.

V usage is TRBV9 and J usage is TRBJ1-2, with a weak D call TRBD1 (6 bases). The germline V and J ends were trimmed by 6 bases and 7 bases, with 16 bases remaining between them. CDR1 is SGDLS, CDR2 YYNGEE, per germline. This CDR3 spans 13 amino acids. In DNA, the CDR3 is TGTGCCAGCACTCCTGGGGGCTGGGTTGGCTACACCTTC. Amino acids: CASTPGGWVGYTF.

The rearrangement links TRBV6-5 to TRBJ1-1, with 7 bases matching TRBD1. V shed 6 bases, J shed 2 bases, and the junction held 6 bases outside the gene matches. The CDR3 length is 14 residues. The germline V gene has CDR1 MNHEY and CDR2 SVGAGI. Written as DNA, the CDR3 is TGTGCCAGCAGACTCAACAGGGGAAACACTGAAGCTTTCTTT. Translated: CASRLNRGNTEAFF.

V gene TRBV19 combines with J gene TRBJ1-6, with D unclear. CDR3 length: 15 amino acids. Trimming pared 1 base from V and 9 bases from J, leaving 13 bases between. Looked up from germline, CDR1 is LNHDA and CDR2 is SQIVND (reference sequence). The CDR3: CASSIVYPGSSPLHF. The DNA of the CDR3 is TGTGCCAGTAGTATAGTGTACCCGGGAAGTTCACCCCTCCACTTT.

The J gene is TRBJ2-7, the V gene TRBV5-1, with a weak D call TRBD1 (5 bases). Trimming removed 5 bases from V and 2 bases from J, with 14 bases in between. This CDR3 is built from 14 residues. Germline V lookup: CDR1 SGHRS, CDR2 YFSETQ. CDR3 in amino acids: CASSPSVGAYEQYF. The CDR3 nucleotides are TGCGCCAGCAGTCCTTCTGTAGGGGCCTACGAGCAGTACTTC. Full variable domain (missing parts from reference TRBV5-1 and TRBJ2-7): KAGVTQTPRYLIKTRGQQVTLSCSPISGHRSVSWYQQTPGQGLQFLFEYFSETQRNKGNFPGRFSGRQFSNSRSEMNVSTLELGDSALYLCASSPSVGAYEQYFGPGTRLTVT.

This chain joins TRBV5-6 and TRBJ1-4, with 7 bases fitting TRBD1. Trimming took 1 base from V and 7 from J; bases not matched to a gene: 4. The CDR3 spans 14 residues. CDR1 and CDR2 from the germline V gene are SGHDT and YYEEEE. This chain's CDR3 is CASSLLQGGEKLFF. Written as DNA, the CDR3 is TGTGCCAGCAGCTTGTTGCAGGGGGGTGAAAAACTGTTTTTT.

The genes are TRBV5-1 and TRBJ1-2; a possible D gene is TRBD1 (6 bases). CDR1 and CDR2 from the germline V gene are SGHRS and YFSETQ. V lost 9 bases and J lost 4, with 19 bases in between. The CDR3 has 14 residues. The CDR3 nucleotides are TGCGCCACCCGACGGGACACCCTCTCCTATGGCTACACCTTC. Its translation: CATRRDTLSYGYTF.

The chain employs TRBV27 and TRBJ1-6; D ambiguous. In germline, CDR1 is MNHEY, CDR2 SMNVEV (reference sequence). This CDR3 is built from 12 residues. V was clipped by 4 bases and J by 6 bases, with 4 bases between them. Here the CDR3 DNA reads TGTGCCAGCAGTTACACTAATTCACCCCTCCACTTT. The encoded protein is CASSYTNSPLHF.

The chain is built from TRBV4-2 and TRBJ2-3; 8 bases map to TRBD2. Per the germline V gene, CDR1 is LGHNA and CDR2 is YNFKEQ. Trimming cost V 0 bases and J 0 bases; bases outside gene matches: 8. This CDR3 has 18 residues. The CDR3 is CASSQDRLSGTSTDTQYF. For the CDR3, the DNA is TGTGCCAGCAGCCAAGATCGCCTTAGCGGGACTAGCACAGATACGCAGTATTTT.

The table lists this clone with a count of one. The chain combines TRBV7-2 with TRBJ2-1; TRBD2 agrees at 8 bases. Losses at the gene ends were 1 base for V and 6 bases for J; bases not matched to a gene: 2. The CDR3 runs to 14 residues. CDR1 is SGHTA and CDR2 is FQGNSA in the germline V gene. Here the CDR3 DNA reads TGTGCCAGCAGCTTAGTAGCGGGAATCAATGAGCAGTTCTTC. Its translation: CASSLVAGINEQFF.

CDR3 coding DNA: TGTGCCAGCAGCCAACAGACAGGGATCACTGAAGCTTTCTTT. Residues: CASSQQTGITEAFF. The chain is built from TRBV7-9 and TRBJ1-1; 7 positions agree with TRBD1. V was pared by 5 bases and J by 4 bases, with 7 bases of the junction left unmatched. CDR3 size: 14 residues. Germline V gene data show CDR1 as SEHNR and CDR2 as FQNEAQ (reference sequence).

The chain has TRBV11-2 and TRBJ1-5, with D possibly being TRBD1 (5 bases). This CDR3 has 13 amino acids. V lost 1 base, J lost 5 bases, and 6 bases lay in between. The germline CDR1 and CDR2 sequences are SGHAT and FQNNGV. CDR3 amino acids: CASSLARDQPQHF. CDR3 nucleotide sequence: TGTGCCAGCAGCTTAGCCAGGGATCAGCCCCAGCATTTT.

The chain couples TRBV2 to TRBJ2-4; 7 nucleotides line up with TRBD1. This CDR3 has 14 residues. Germline V gene sequence: CDR1 SNHLY, CDR2 FYNNEI. Trimming at V came to 10 bases and at J to 8 bases, leaving 14 bases not matched to a gene. Written as DNA, the CDR3 is TGTGCCATCCTCCGGGACAGAGATCTGGACATTCAGTACTTC. Protein: CAILRDRDLDIQYF. Complete variable domain (other parts from reference TRBV2 and TRBJ2-4): EPEVTQTPSHQVTQMGQEVILRCVPISNHLYFYWYRQILGQKVEFLVSFYNNEISEKSEIFDDQFSVERPDGSNFTLKIRSTKLEDSAMYFCAILRDRDLDIQYFGAGTRLSVL.

The chain combines TRBV28 with TRBJ1-4; the D is unclear. Trimming left V 1 base short and J 3 bases short, with 6 bases between. The CDR3 spans 14 residues. The germline CDR1 and CDR2 sequences are MDHEN and SYDVKM. The CDR3 spells CASSLSGSNEKLFF. The CDR3 DNA is TGTGCCAGCAGTTTATCGGGGTCTAATGAAAAACTGTTTTTT.

J is TRBJ2-1 and V is TRBV7-2, with D perhaps matching TRBD1 (6 bases). The CDR3 runs 13 residues. Germline CDR1 and CDR2: SGHTA and FQGNSA. The V end was cut by 5 bases, the J end by 4 bases, with 9 bases between. The CDR3 coding sequence is TGTGCCAGCAGCCAGACAGGATACAATGAGCAGTTCTTC. Translated: CASSQTGYNEQFF.

The CDR3, as DNA: TGTGCCACCAGCAGAGCGGACTATGGCTACACCTTC. Translation: CATSRADYGYTF. This rearrangement joins TRBV15 to TRBJ1-2; D uncertain. Between the trimmed V and J ends, which lost 1 base and 3 bases, there was a span of 3 bases. The germline V gene has CDR1 LNHNV and CDR2 YYDKDF (reference sequence). This CDR3 region has 12 residues. The whole variable domain, filled in from reference TRBV15 and TRBJ1-2, reads DAMVIQNPRYQVTQFGKPVTLSCSQTLNHNVMYWYQQKSSQAPKLLFHYYDKDFNNEADTPDNFQSRRPNTSFCFLDIRSPGLGDTAMYLCATSRADYGYTFGSGTRLTVV.

The gene calls are TRBV30 and TRBJ1-1, with unresolved D. Trimming took 0 bases from V and 1 from J, leaving 6 bases between them. Per the germline V gene, CDR1 is GTSNPN and CDR2 is SVGIG (reference sequence). This CDR3 has 13 amino acids. The CDR3 sequence is CAWSVTRNTEAFF. CDR3 bases: TGTGCCTGGAGTGTAACACGGAACACTGAAGCTTTCTTT.

Turning to this clone: Other DNA sequences of this sample code for an identical CDR3. The chain links TRBV7-3 to TRBJ2-3; D gene uncertain. Between the trimmed V and J ends, which lost 4 bases and 4 bases, there was a span of 3 bases. The CDR3 extends over 11 amino acids. The germline CDR1 and CDR2 sequences are SGHTA and FQGTGA. CDR3 sequence (DNA): TGTGCCAGCAGCTCAGCAGATACGCAGTATTTT. Residues: CASSSADTQYF.

This clone was recorded only once. This same CDR3 is encoded by further DNA sequences in the sample. The chain is built from TRBV5-1 and TRBJ1-2, with D uncertain. This CDR3 comprises 13 residues. Per germline, CDR1 SGHRS and CDR2 YFSETQ. V was pared by 0 bases and J by 2 bases, with 5 bases between. The CDR3 coding sequence is TGCGCCAGCAGCTTGGCGGGGAACTATGGCTACACCTTC. Its protein product is CASSLAGNYGYTF.

The chain has TRBV7-2 and TRBJ2-7; weak D call: TRBD2 (6 bases). The CDR3 totals 12 residues. Germline CDR1 reads SGHTA; CDR2 reads FQGNSA. V was pared by 8 bases and J by 3 bases, with 11 bases between. CDR3 region: CASRRGFYEQYF. The CDR3 DNA is TGTGCCAGCCGGCGGGGCTTCTACGAGCAGTACTTC.

The chain has TRBV6-1 and TRBJ1-2; D is uncertain. From germline, CDR1 is MNHNS and CDR2 SASEGT. The V end lost 1 base, the J end lost 5 bases, and 14 bases lay between the germline ends. The CDR3 runs 15 residues. In nucleotides, the CDR3 is TGTGCCAGCAGTGAAGTTGGCGAAGGAGGGTATGGCTACACCTTC. Translated: CASSEVGEGGYGYTF.

Here the CDR3 reads CASSFQGQQNTGELFF. The CDR3 DNA sequence: TGCGCCAGCAGCTTCCAAGGACAGCAAAACACCGGGGAGCTGTTTTTT. This rearrangement joins TRBV5-1 to TRBJ2-2, with D possibly TRBD1 on 6 matching bases. With 2 bases removed from V and 2 bases from J, the gap between germline ends came to 13 bases. This CDR3 spans 16 amino acids. Germline values: CDR1 SGHRS, CDR2 YFSETQ.

Only a few counts were recorded for this clone. V and J are TRBV6-5 and TRBJ1-5; 11 bases fit TRBD1. V trimming: 4 bases; J trimming: 7 bases; junction bases outside the gene matches: 9. Per germline, CDR1 MNHEY and CDR2 SVGAGI. The CDR3 runs to 16 residues. In DNA form, the CDR3 reads TGTGCCAGCAGTTCCCGGACAGGGGGCTTTGGACAGCCCCAGCATTTT. Translated, it gives CASSSRTGGFGQPQHF.

V usage is TRBV9 and J usage is TRBJ2-3, with D possibly matching TRBD2 (7 bases). This CDR3 contains 19 residues. Germline V lookup: CDR1 SGDLS, CDR2 YYNGEE. Trimming shortened V by 0 bases and J by 0 bases, and 20 bases separated the two germline ends. The CDR3 DNA sequence: TGTGCCAGCAGCGTAGCAGAGGGGGTAGCGGGTATTAGCACAGATACGCAGTATTTT. It codes for CASSVAEGVAGISTDTQYF.

This clone has more than one count but fewer than ten. The chain carries TRBV9 and TRBJ2-7; 7 bases are a match to TRBD1. V gave up 3 bases and J gave up 2 bases; unmatched junction bases: 8. The CDR3 has 15 amino acids. Germline V CDR1 and CDR2: SGDLS, YYNGEE. The CDR3 sequence is CASSAHRGSTYEQYF. The CDR3, as DNA: TGTGCCAGCAGCGCCCACAGGGGTTCGACCTACGAGCAGTACTTC.

This chain links TRBV28 with TRBJ1-6; TRBD1 agrees at 8 bases. Germline loops: CDR1 MDHEN, CDR2 SYDVKM. The CDR3 has 15 amino acids. J lost 10 bases, V lost 7 bases, and 12 bases had no gene match. The CDR3 DNA reads as TGTGCCAGCACTTCACAGGGGGAGATCGAATCACCCCTCCACTTT. Translating it yields CASTSQGEIESPLHF. Variable domain in full (rest from reference TRBV28 and TRBJ1-6): DVKVTQSSRYLVKRTGEKVFLECVQDMDHENMFWYRQDPGLGLRLIYFSYDVKMKEKGDIPEGYSVSREKKERFSLILESASTNQTSMYLCASTSQGEIESPLHFGNGTRLTVT.